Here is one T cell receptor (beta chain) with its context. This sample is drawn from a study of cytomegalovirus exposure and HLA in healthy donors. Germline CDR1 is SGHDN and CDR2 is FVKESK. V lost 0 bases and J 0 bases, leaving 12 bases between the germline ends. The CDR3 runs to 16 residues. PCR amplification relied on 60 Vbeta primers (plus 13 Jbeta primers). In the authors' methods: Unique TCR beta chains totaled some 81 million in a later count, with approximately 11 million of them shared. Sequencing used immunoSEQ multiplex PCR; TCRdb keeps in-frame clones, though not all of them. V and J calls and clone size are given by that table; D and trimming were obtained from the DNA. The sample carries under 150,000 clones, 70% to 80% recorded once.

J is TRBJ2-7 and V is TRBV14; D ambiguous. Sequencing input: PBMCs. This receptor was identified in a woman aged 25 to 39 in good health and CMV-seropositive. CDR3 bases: TGTGCCAGCAGCCAAGAGTTTGTGGTTAGCTCCTACGAGCAGTACTTC. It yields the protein CASSQEFVVSSYEQYF.